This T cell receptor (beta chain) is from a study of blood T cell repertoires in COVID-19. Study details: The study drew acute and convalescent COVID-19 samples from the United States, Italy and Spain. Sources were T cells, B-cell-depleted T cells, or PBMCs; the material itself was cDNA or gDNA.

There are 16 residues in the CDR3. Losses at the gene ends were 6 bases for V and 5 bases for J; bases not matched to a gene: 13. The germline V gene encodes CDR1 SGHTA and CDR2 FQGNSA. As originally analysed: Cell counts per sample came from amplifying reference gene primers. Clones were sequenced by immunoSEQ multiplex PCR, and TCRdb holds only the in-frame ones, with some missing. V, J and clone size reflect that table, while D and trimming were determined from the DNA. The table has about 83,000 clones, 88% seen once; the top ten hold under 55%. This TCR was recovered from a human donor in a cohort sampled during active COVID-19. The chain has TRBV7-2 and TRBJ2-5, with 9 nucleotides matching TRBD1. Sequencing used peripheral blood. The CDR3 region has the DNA TGTGCCAGCAGAAAAGGGACAGGGACTCTTCTGGAGACCCAGTACTTC. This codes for CASRKGTGTLLETQYF.